This paragraph reports one T cell receptor beta chain. The data originate from a study of blood T cell repertoires in COVID-19. As for the study in general: Samples came from the United States, Italy and Spain, spanning acute and convalescent COVID-19. T cells, B-cell-depleted T cells, or PBMCs provided the cDNA or gDNA that served as material.

Trimming pared 4 bases from V and 7 bases from J, leaving 19 bases between. The CDR3 extends over 15 amino acids. The germline gives CDR1 LGHDT, CDR2 YNNKEL (reference sequence). Measured with immunoSEQ multiplex PCR; TCRdb has only the in-frame clones, and not every one. This table holds 150,000 to 200,000 clones, approximately 90% found once. Material: peripheral blood. The chain carries TRBV3-1 (or the pseudogene TRBV3-2) and TRBJ2-5; D is unresolved. The TCR sequence derives from a young man who had recovered from COVID-19. CDR3 sequence reads: CASSPKVERRGTQYF. In DNA, the CDR3 is TGTGCCAGCAGCCCAAAGGTCGAGCGCAGAGGGACCCAGTACTTC.